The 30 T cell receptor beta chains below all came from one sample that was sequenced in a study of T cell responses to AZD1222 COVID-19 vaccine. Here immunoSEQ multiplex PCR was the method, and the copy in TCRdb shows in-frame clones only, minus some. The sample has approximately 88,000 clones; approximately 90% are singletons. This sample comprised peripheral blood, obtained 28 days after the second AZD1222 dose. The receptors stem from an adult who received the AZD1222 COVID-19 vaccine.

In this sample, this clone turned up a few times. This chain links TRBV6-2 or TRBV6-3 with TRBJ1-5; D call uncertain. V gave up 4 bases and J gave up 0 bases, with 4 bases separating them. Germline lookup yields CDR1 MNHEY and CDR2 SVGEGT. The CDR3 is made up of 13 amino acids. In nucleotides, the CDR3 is TGTGCCAGCAGTTCTATTAGCAATCAGCCCCAGCATTTT. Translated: CASSSISNQPQHF.

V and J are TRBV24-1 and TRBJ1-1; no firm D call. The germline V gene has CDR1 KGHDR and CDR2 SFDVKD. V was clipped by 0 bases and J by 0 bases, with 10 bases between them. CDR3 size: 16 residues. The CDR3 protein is CATSDLQSHLNTEAFF. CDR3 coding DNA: TGTGCCACCAGTGATTTGCAGTCACACCTGAACACTGAAGCTTTCTTT.

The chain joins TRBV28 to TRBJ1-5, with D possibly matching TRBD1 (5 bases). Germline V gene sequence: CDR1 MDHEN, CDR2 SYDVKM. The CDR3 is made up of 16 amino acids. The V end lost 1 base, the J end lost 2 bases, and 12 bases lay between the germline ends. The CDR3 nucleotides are TGTGCCAGCAGTTTATTAGGGGTAGGGGGCAATCAGCCCCAGCATTTT. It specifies CASSLLGVGGNQPQHF. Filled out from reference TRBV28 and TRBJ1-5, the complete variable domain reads DVKVTQSSRYLVKRTGEKVFLECVQDMDHENMFWYRQDPGLGLRLIYFSYDVKMKEKGDIPEGYSVSREKKERFSLILESASTNQTSMYLCASSLLGVGGNQPQHFGDGTRLSIL.

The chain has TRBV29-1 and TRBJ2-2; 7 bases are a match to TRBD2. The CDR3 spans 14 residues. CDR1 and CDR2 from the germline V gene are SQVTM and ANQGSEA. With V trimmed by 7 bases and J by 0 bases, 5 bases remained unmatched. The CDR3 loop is CSASSGANTGELFF. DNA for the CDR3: TGCAGCGCTTCTAGCGGAGCGAACACCGGGGAGCTGTTTTTT.

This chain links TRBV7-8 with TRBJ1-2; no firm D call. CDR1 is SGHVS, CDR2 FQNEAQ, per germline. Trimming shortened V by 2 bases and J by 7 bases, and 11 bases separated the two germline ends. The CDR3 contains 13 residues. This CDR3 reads CASSLLVAGGYTF. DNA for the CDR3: TGTGCCAGCAGCTTACTGGTGGCAGGTGGCTACACCTTC.

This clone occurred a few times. CDR3: CASSLHLTASMNTEAFF. The CDR3 nucleotides read TGTGCCAGCAGCTTGCACCTGACGGCATCTATGAACACTGAAGCTTTCTTT. The chain employs TRBV5-5 and TRBJ1-1; no clear D gene. Germline V lookup: CDR1 SGHKS, CDR2 YYEKEE (reference sequence). The CDR3 loop spans 17 amino acids. Trimming pared 1 base from V and 0 bases from J, leaving 16 bases between.

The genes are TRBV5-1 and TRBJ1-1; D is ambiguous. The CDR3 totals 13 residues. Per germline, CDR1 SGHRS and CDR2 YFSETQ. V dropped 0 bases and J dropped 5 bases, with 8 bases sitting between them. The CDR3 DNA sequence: TGCGCCAGCAGCTTGGAGGTGCCTACTGAAGCTTTCTTT. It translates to CASSLEVPTEAFF. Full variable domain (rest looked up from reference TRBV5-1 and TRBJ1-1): KAGVTQTPRYLIKTRGQQVTLSCSPISGHRSVSWYQQTPGQGLQFLFEYFSETQRNKGNFPGRFSGRQFSNSRSEMNVSTLELGDSALYLCASSLEVPTEAFFGQGTRLTVV.

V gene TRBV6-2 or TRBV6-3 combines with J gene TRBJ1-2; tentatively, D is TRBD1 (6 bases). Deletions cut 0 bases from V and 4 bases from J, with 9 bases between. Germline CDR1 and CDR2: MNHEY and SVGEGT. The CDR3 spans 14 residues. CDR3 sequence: CASSYSGQSYGYTF. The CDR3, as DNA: TGTGCCAGCAGTTACTCGGGACAAAGCTATGGCTACACCTTC.

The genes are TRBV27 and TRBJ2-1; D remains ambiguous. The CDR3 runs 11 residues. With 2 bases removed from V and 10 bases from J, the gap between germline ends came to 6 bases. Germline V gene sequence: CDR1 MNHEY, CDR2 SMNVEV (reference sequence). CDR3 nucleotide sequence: TGTGCCAGCAGTTTACGCAGGGAGCAGTTCTTC. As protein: CASSLRREQFF.

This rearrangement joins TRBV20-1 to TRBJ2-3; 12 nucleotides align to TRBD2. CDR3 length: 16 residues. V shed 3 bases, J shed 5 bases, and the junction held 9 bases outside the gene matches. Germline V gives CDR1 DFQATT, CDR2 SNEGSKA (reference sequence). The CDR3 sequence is CSASFLAGGPVDTQYF. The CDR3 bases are TGCAGTGCTAGTTTCCTAGCGGGGGGGCCGGTAGATACGCAGTATTTT.

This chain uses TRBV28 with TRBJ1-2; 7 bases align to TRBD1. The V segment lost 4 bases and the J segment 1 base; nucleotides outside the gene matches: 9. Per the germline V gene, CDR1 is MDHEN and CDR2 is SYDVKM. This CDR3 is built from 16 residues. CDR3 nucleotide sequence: TGTGCCAGCAGTTCAAGAAAACAGGGGTTTAACTATGGCTACACCTTC. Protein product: CASSSRKQGFNYGYTF.

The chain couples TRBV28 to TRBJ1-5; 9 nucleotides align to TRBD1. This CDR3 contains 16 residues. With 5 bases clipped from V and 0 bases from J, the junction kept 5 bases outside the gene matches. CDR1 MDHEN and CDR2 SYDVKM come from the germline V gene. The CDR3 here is CASSTTGGYSNQPQHF. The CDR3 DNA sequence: TGTGCCAGCAGTACGACAGGGGGTTATAGCAATCAGCCCCAGCATTTT.

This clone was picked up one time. CDR3 in DNA: TGTGCCAGCAGCCGACAGGGAACGAAGACCCAGTACTTC. Protein product: CASSRQGTKTQYF. The chain carries TRBV12-3 or TRBV12-4 and TRBJ2-5; TRBD1 agrees at 7 bases. V lost 6 bases to trimming and J lost 6 bases; unmatched junction nucleotides: 7. The CDR3 runs to 13 residues.

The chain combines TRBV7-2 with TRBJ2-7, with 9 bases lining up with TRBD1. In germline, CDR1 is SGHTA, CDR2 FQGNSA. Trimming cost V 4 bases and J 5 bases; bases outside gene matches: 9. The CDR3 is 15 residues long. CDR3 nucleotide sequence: TGTGCCAGCAGCTACCGGGACAGGGATAGGAACGAGCAGTACTTC. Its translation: CASSYRDRDRNEQYF.

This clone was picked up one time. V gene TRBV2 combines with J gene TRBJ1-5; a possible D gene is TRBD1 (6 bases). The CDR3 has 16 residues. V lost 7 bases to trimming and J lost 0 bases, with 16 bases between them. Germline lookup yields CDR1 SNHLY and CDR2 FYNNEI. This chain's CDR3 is CASNRRAGDSNQPQHF. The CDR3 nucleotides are TGTGCCAGCAACCGCCGGGCAGGGGATAGCAATCAGCCCCAGCATTTT.

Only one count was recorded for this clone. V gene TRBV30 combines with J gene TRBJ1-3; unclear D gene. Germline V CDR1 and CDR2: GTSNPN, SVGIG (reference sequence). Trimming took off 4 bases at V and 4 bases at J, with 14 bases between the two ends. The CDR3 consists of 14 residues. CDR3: CAWTTGVGGNTIYF. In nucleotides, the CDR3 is TGTGCCTGGACCACCGGGGTCGGCGGAAACACCATATATTTT.

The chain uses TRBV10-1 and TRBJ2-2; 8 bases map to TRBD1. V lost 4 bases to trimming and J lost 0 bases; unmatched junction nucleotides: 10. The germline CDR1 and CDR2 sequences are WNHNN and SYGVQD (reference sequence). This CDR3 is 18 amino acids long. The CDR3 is CASSAGTGQPTNTGELFF. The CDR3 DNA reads TGCGCCAGCAGTGCCGGGACAGGCCAACCCACGAACACCGGGGAGCTGTTTTTT.

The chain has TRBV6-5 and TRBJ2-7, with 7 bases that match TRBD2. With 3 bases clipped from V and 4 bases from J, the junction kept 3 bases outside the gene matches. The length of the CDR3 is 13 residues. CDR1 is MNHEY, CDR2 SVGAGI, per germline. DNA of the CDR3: TGTGCCAGCAGTTATGGGGGGGTTTACGAGCAGTACTTC. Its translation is CASSYGGVYEQYF.

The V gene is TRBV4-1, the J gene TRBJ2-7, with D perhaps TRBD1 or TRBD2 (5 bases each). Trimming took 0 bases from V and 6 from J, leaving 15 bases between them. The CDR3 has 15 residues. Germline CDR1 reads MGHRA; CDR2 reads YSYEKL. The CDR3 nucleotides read TGCGCCAGCAGCCAAGATTTCGGGGCCTCTCGCGAGCAGTACTTC. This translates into CASSQDFGASREQYF.

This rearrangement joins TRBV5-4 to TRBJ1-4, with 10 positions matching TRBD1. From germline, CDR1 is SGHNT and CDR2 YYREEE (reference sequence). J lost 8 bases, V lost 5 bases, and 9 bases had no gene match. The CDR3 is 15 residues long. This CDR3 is CASSWTGGELEKLFF. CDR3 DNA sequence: TGTGCCAGCAGTTGGACAGGGGGAGAGTTGGAAAAACTGTTTTTT.

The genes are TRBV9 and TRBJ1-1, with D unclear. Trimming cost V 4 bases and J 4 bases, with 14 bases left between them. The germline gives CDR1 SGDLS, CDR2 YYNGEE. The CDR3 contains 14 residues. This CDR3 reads CASSKRVGVTEAFF. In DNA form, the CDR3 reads TGTGCCAGCAGCAAAAGGGTTGGGGTCACTGAAGCTTTCTTT.

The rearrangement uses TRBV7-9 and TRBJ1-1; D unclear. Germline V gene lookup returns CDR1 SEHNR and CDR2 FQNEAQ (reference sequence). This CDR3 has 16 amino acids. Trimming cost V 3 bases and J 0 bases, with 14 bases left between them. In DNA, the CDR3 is TGTGCCAGCAGCTTTTACGTAGGGAGTTTGAACACTGAAGCTTTCTTT. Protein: CASSFYVGSLNTEAFF.

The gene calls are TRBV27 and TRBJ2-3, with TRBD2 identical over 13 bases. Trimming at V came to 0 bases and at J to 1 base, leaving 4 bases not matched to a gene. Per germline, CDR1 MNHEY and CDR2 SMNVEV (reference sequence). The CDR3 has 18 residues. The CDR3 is CASSLSGTSGIRTDTQYF. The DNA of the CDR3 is TGTGCCAGCAGTTTATCAGGGACTAGCGGGATACGCACAGATACGCAGTATTTT.

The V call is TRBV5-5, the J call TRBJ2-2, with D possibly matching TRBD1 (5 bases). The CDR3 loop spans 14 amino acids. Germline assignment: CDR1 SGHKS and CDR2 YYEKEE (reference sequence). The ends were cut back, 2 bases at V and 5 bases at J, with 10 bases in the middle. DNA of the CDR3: TGTGCCAGCAGCTTAGAAGGGGCAACCGGGGAGCTGTTTTTT. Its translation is CASSLEGATGELFF.

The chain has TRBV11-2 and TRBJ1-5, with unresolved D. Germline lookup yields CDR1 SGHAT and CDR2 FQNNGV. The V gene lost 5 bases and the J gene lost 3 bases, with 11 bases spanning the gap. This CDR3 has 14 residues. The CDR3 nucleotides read TGTGCCAGCAGCCCTGTTACCTACAATCAGCCCCAGCATTTT. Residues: CASSPVTYNQPQHF.

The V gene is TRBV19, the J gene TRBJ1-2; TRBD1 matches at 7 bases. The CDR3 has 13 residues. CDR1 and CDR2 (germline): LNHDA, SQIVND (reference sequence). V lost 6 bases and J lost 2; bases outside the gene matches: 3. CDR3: CASRGGQNYGYTF. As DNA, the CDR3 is TGTGCCAGTAGAGGGGGACAGAACTATGGCTACACCTTC.

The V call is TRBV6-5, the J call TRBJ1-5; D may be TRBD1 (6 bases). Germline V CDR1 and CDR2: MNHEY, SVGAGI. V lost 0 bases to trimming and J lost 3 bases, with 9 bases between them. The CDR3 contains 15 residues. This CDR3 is CASSYSRGYNQPQHF. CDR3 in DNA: TGTGCCAGCAGTTACTCGAGGGGGTACAATCAGCCCCAGCATTTT.

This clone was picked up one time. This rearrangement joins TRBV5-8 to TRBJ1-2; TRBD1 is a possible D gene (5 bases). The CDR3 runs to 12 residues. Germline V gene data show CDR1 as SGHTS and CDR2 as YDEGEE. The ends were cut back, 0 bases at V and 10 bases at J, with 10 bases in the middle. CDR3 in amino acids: CASSLAPGNYTF. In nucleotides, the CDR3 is TGTGCCAGCAGCTTGGCCCCAGGGAACTACACCTTC.

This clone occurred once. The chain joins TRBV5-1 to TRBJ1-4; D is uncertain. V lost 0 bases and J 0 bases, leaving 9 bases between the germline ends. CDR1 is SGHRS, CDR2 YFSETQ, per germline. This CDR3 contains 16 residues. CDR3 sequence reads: CASSLAGFTTNEKLFF. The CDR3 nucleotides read TGCGCCAGCAGCTTGGCCGGGTTTACAACTAATGAAAAACTGTTTTTT.

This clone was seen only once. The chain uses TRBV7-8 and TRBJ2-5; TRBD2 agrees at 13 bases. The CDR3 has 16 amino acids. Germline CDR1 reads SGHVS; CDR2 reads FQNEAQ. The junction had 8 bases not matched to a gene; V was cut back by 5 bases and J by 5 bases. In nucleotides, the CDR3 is TGTGCCAGCAGCCCCCCGGGACTAGCGGGGAAGGAGACCCAGTACTTC. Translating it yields CASSPPGLAGKETQYF.